The table lists the clone carrying this T cell receptor beta chain with a few counts. Its antigen remains unidentified. These data come from a study of CD8+CD57+ T cells in acquired aplastic anemia. About the research overall: Recorded DNA amounts for sorted CD4+ and CD8+ cells had an average of about 3 ug.

Study-level findings and limits: Controls and patients did not differ significantly in CD8+ Simpson's diversity.

The CDR3 has 12 amino acids. V was cut by 2 bases and J by 5 bases, with 6 bases left in between. Germline V lookup: CDR1 SGHDN, CDR2 FVKESK. The study profiled TCR beta VDJ and CDR3 using genomic DNA as template. From the reads, TCRdb called clonotypes with MiXCR, one entry per CDR3 protein. The sample includes about 190,000 distinct CDR3 sequences, roughly 64% seen only once; the top ten take roughly 46%. Sequencing was carried out using sorted CD4+, CD8+, or CD8+CD57+ T cells (not recorded which) from PBMCs. The chain couples TRBV14 to TRBJ1-1; D gene unclear. This TCR was sampled from a human donor with severe aplastic anemia or a healthy control (not recorded which). The CDR3 loop reads CASSQWGTEAFF. The CDR3 nucleotides read TGTGCCAGCAGCCAATGGGGAACTGAAGCTTTCTTT.